This T cell receptor beta chain was found in a study of blood T cell repertoires in COVID-19. Original processing notes: Amplification of reference gene primers was used by the study to estimate nucleated cell counts. The method was immunoSEQ multiplex PCR; TCRdb's version includes in-frame clones alone and lacks a portion of them. D and trimming come from the DNA, and the V and J calls and clone size come from that table. The table includes just over 350,000 clones, roughly 84% detected once. Cohort 3 donors were reported recovered after two negative PCRs, clearance, or symptom resolution. The CDR3 loop spans 16 amino acids. V lost 0 bases, J lost 4 bases, and 12 bases lay in between. Germline CDR1 reads LGHDT; CDR2 reads YNNKEL (reference sequence).

Sample: PBMCs or T cells enriched from blood (not recorded which). The rearrangement links TRBV3-1 (or the pseudogene TRBV3-2) to TRBJ1-4; a weak D match, TRBD1 (5 bases). This TCR was sampled from a woman in her 30s who had recovered from COVID-19. CDR3: CASSQDSRQYNEKLFF. For the CDR3, the DNA is TGTGCCAGCAGCCAAGATTCGAGACAGTATAATGAAAAACTGTTTTTT.